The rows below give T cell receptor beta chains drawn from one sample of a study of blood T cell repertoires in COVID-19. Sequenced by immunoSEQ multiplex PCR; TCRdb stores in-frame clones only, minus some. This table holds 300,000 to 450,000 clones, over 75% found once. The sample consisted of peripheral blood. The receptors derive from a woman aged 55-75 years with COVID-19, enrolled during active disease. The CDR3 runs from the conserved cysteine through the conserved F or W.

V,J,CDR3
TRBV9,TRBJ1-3,CASSVGDRENTIYF
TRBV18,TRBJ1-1,CASSPLNRGRWTEAFF
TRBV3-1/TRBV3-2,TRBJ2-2,CASSPTGLAFTGELFF
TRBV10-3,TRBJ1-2,CAISGTGDYGYTF
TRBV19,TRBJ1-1,CASSIANRGNTEAFF
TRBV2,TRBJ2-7,CASMPGLAGYEQYF
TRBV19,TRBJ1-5,CASEAGSNQPQHF
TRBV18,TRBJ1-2,CASSPLDREGYTF
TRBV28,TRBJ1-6,CASSLSSSPLHF
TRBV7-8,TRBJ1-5,CASSGDIDQPQHF
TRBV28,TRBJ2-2,CASTLQVDGELFF
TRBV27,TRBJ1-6,CASTRQGWNSPLHF
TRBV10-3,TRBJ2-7,CAIREDSMGEQYF
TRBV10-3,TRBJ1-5,CAISNRGGNQPQHF
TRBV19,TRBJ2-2,CASSPTRTGGSTGELFF
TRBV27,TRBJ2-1,CASRGTSGTYNEQFF
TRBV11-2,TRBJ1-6,CASSGGRSNSPLHF
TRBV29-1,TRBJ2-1,CSVRQAGSSYNEQFF
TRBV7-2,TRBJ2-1,CASSPGLAGDKQFF
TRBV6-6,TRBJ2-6,CASSDGGAGANVLTF
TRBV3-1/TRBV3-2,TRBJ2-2,CASTPPGGVTGELFF
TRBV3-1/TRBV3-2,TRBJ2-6,CASSHRGRGANVLTF
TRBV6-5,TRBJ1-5,CASSQTGFSNQPQHF
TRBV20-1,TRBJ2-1,CSASGDSYNEQFF
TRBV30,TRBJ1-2,CAGPRQGQGSYGYTF
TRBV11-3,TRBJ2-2,CASSSRFIAGGPDTGELFF
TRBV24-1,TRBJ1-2,CATSDRGYGYTF
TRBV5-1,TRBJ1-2,CASSLAGGQGYGYTF
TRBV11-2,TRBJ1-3,CASSSAAPEARNTIYF
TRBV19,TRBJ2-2,CAIGRQAGELFF
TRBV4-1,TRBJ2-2,CASSPDRGGAFNTGELFF
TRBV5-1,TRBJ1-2,CASSTGTPNYGYTF
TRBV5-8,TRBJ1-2,CASSFQGYGYTF
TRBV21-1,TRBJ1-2,CASSKWARRGGNYGYTF
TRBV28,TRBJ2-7,CASEGGAYEQYF
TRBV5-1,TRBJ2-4,CASSLVQGQGNIQYF
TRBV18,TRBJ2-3,CASSPLAGFTDTQYF
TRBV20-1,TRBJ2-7,CSAHKRYEQYF
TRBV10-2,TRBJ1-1,CASRDRGYTEAFF
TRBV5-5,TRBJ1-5,CASSTTGGLNQPQHF
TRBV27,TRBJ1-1,CASSFTGRVTEAFF
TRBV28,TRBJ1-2,CASSGGLGASPYGYTF
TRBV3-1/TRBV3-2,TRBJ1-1,CASSPRTAGAFF
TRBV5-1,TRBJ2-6,CASSIILLAGANVLTF
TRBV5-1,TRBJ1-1,CASSLAGSHTEAFF
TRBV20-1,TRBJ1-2,CSAPGFYGYTF
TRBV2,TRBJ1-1,CATPTGGTEAFF
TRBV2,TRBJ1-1,CASSEGGGFFHTEAFF
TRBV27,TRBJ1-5,CASSSRDYSNQPQHF
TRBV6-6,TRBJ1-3,CASSRQGAAGNTIYF
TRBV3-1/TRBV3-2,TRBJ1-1,CASSPRRENTEAFF
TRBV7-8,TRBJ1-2,CASSLGTGHYGYTF
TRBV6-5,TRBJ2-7,CASSYSQQGPYEQYF